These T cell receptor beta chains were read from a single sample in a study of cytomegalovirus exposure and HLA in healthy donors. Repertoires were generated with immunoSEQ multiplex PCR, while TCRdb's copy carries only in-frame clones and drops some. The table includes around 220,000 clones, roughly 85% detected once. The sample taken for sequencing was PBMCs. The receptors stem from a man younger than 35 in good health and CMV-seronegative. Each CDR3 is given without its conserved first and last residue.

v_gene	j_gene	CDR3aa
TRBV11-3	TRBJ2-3	ASSKRGTSGADTQY
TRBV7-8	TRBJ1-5	ASSLVAGNNQPQH
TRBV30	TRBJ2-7	AWSPRGTGIDEQY
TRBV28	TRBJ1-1	ASRRQGPNTEAF
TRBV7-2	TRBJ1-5	ASSSTGFNQPQH
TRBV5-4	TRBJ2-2	ASSRLAGVRTTGELF
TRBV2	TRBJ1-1	ASREAREAF
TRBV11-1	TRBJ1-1	ASSPRWTENTEAF
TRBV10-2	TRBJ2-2	ASRDRANMPGELF
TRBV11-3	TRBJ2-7	ASSLAGSYEQY
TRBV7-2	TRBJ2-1	ASSSGGLGGEQF
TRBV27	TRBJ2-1	ASSFLADNNEQF
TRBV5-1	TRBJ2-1	ASTRDSLNEQF
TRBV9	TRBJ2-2	ASSVGPVLAGANTGELF
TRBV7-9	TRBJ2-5	ASSRTGIETQY
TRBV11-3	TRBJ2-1	ASSSHSDRGRNEQF
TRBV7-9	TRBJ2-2	ASSPLRLGNTGELF
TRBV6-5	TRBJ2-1	ASSYPTGNTNEQF